One and the same sample provided the 12 T cell receptor beta chains below, sequenced in a study of shared clonotypes between healthy human individuals. The data were produced by immunoSEQ multiplex PCR, yet TCRdb's version contains in-frame clones alone and is incomplete. Altogether around 640,000 clones are present, approximately 96% being singletons, with the ten largest covering 0.11%. The naive CD8 fraction comprised CD45RO-negative cells positively selected for CCR7 and excluded terminally differentiated effector memory CD45RA+ cells. Sequenced sample: naive CD8+ T cells sorted from blood. These receptors originate from a woman aged 30 to 39 in good health.

V usage is TRBV19 and J usage is TRBJ1-5; possible D gene TRBD1, 5 bases. V lost 6 bases and J lost 4, with 13 bases in between. Germline V gene lookup returns CDR1 LNHDA and CDR2 SQIVND (reference sequence). There are 14 residues in the CDR3. The CDR3 sequence: CASSPGTQNQPQHF. DNA of the CDR3: TGTGCCAGTAGCCCGGGGACCCAAAATCAGCCCCAGCATTTT.

V is TRBV7-2 and J is TRBJ2-1; TRBD2 is a possible D gene (6 bases). CDR3 length: 15 residues. Trimming took off 2 bases at V and 7 bases at J, with 15 bases between the two ends. Germline V gives CDR1 SGHTA, CDR2 FQGNSA. CDR3 nucleotides: TGTGCCAGCAGCTTATGGGACTCCCGGCTTAATGAGCAGTTCTTC. Its translation: CASSLWDSRLNEQFF.

The genes are TRBV5-1 and TRBJ1-4; D not certain. Between the trimmed V and J ends, which lost 1 base and 0 bases, there was a span of 13 bases. Germline V gene data show CDR1 as SGHRS and CDR2 as YFSETQ. CDR3 length: 17 amino acids. The CDR3 sequence is CASSLLGEFATNEKLFF. In nucleotides, the CDR3 is TGCGCCAGCAGCTTGTTGGGAGAATTTGCAACTAATGAAAAACTGTTTTTT.

This chain connects TRBV6-5 to TRBJ2-2; weak D call: TRBD2 (5 bases). The CDR3 has 15 residues. CDR1 is MNHEY and CDR2 is SVGAGI in the germline V gene. V was clipped by 8 bases and J by 4 bases, with 17 bases between them. The CDR3 nucleotides read TGTGCCAGCTTCGGGGTAGTCGTTGGCACCGGGGAGCTGTTTTTT. Protein: CASFGVVVGTGELFF.

This chain connects TRBV9 to TRBJ2-3; 7 nucleotides match TRBD2. Germline CDR1 SGDLS, CDR2 YYNGEE. This CDR3 comprises 15 residues. V dropped 6 bases and J dropped 2; count of bases not matched to a gene: 9. CDR3 DNA sequence: TGTGCCAGCACCTACGGGAGGTTCAACACAGATACGCAGTATTTT. Its translation: CASTYGRFNTDTQYF.

The chain employs TRBV27 and TRBJ2-3; D is undetermined. Germline V gene sequence: CDR1 MNHEY, CDR2 SMNVEV (reference sequence). The CDR3 length is 12 residues. Trimming pared 5 bases from V and 5 bases from J, leaving 8 bases between. The CDR3 region is CASSSSLDTQYF. Written as DNA, the CDR3 is TGTGCCAGCAGTAGTTCCTTAGATACGCAGTATTTT.

This chain joins TRBV7-9 and TRBJ1-5; the D gene is possibly TRBD1 (5 bases). The germline V gene has CDR1 SEHNR and CDR2 FQNEAQ (reference sequence). The CDR3 consists of 16 residues. V lost 2 bases and J 2 bases, leaving 13 bases between the germline ends. CDR3 DNA sequence: TGTGCCAGCAGCTTACACGGGAGGGGAGGCAATCAGCCCCAGCATTTT. Protein product: CASSLHGRGGNQPQHF.

The chain is built from TRBV28 and TRBJ1-1; maybe TRBD1 (5 bases). The V end was cut by 2 bases, the J end by 8 bases, with 15 bases between. This CDR3 contains 14 residues. Germline CDR1 is MDHEN and CDR2 is SYDVKM. The CDR3 here is CASSLNPRGSEAFF. For the CDR3, the DNA is TGTGCCAGCAGTTTAAATCCAAGGGGCTCCGAAGCTTTCTTT. The variable domain in full, completed from reference TRBV28 and TRBJ1-1, reads DVKVTQSSRYLVKRTGEKVFLECVQDMDHENMFWYRQDPGLGLRLIYFSYDVKMKEKGDIPEGYSVSREKKERFSLILESASTNQTSMYLCASSLNPRGSEAFFGQGTRLTVV.

V gene TRBV11-2 combines with J gene TRBJ2-5; tentative D call: TRBD2 (6 bases). The CDR3 is made up of 13 amino acids. From germline, CDR1 is SGHAT and CDR2 FQNNGV. The V end lost 3 bases, the J end lost 2 bases, and 7 bases lay between the germline ends. The CDR3 DNA follows: TGTGCCAGCAGCTTGGGAGGACAAGAGACCCAGTACTTC. Amino acid sequence: CASSLGGQETQYF. The full variable domain, completed using reference TRBV11-2 and TRBJ2-5, is EAGVAQSPRYKIIEKRQSVAFWCNPISGHATLYWYQQILGQGPKLLIQFQNNGVVDDSQLPKDRFSAERLKGVDSTLKIQPAKLEDSAVYLCASSLGGQETQYFGPGTRLLVL.

The V and J genes are TRBV25-1 and TRBJ1-1; TRBD1 matches 11 bases. The CDR3 consists of 17 residues. V lost 4 bases and J lost 10; bases outside the gene matches: 17. Germline CDR1 is MGHDK and CDR2 is SYGVNS. DNA of the CDR3: TGTGCCAGCAGTGCCAGGCGTGGACAGGGGGCGCTTCAGGGAGCTTTCTTT. This encodes CASSARRGQGALQGAFF.

The rearrangement joins TRBV28 to TRBJ2-3; 8 nucleotides agree with TRBD2. Trimming cost V 5 bases and J 2 bases; bases outside gene matches: 9. CDR3 length: 16 residues. Germline-derived CDR1 and CDR2 are MDHEN and SYDVKM. CDR3 sequence (DNA): TGTGCCAGCAGTCCCGGGACTAGTTACTTCACAGATACGCAGTATTTT. Translation gives CASSPGTSYFTDTQYF.

The chain uses TRBV5-6 and TRBJ2-3; a possible D gene is TRBD2 (6 bases). Trimming took 4 bases from V and 4 from J, leaving 22 bases between them. Looked up from germline, CDR1 is SGHDT and CDR2 is YYEEEE. This CDR3 is 17 amino acids long. The DNA of the CDR3 is TGTGCCAGCAGCACCCGATCGGAGGGCCGATCGGCAGATACGCAGTATTTT. This codes for CASSTRSEGRSADTQYF. The complete variable domain, with remaining parts taken from reference TRBV5-6 and TRBJ2-3, reads DAGVTQSPTHLIKTRGQQVTLRCSPKSGHDTVSWYQQALGQGPQFIFQYYEEEERQRGNFPDRFSGHQFPNYSSELNVNALLLGDSALYLCASSTRSEGRSADTQYFGPGTRLTVL.